A single sample is the source of the 29 T cell receptor beta chains below, sequenced in a study of T-cell memory formation after mild COVID-19. TCRdb processed the 5' RACE reads anew with MiXCR; each CDR3 protein has one entry. The sample shows some 600,000 distinct CDR3 sequences, roughly 17% of them seen only once. Sequencing was carried out using PBMCs or a T cell subset sorted from them (not recorded which). The receptors shown here come from an adult woman who had mild COVID-19 (a few samples of this study predate the infection). Cell type and time point are not known.

This clonotype has more than one count but fewer than ten. J is TRBJ1-5 and V is TRBV5-5; tentatively, D is TRBD1 (5 bases). CDR3 length: 17 residues. V gave up 0 bases and J gave up 4 bases, with 17 bases separating them. The V gene's germline CDR1 is SGHKS and CDR2 YYEKEE (reference sequence). The CDR3 DNA reads as TGTGCCAGCAGCTTGGGATCGGGACCTCTGGGGAATCAGCCCCAGCATTTT. This translates into CASSLGSGPLGNQPQHF.

The V and J genes are TRBV2 and TRBJ1-2; D call uncertain. CDR1 is SNHLY, CDR2 FYNNEI, per germline. CDR3 length: 12 residues. Trimming took 3 bases from V and 4 from J, leaving 6 bases between them. Here the CDR3 reads CASSDYSYGYTF. For the CDR3, the DNA is TGTGCCAGCAGTGATTACAGCTATGGCTACACCTTC. Full variable domain (rest looked up from reference TRBV2 and TRBJ1-2): EPEVTQTPSHQVTQMGQEVILRCVPISNHLYFYWYRQILGQKVEFLVSFYNNEISEKSEIFDDQFSVERPDGSNFTLKIRSTKLEDSAMYFCASSDYSYGYTFGSGTRLTVV.

V is TRBV11-3 and J is TRBJ2-1; 9 bases are shared with TRBD1. J gave up 2 bases and V 1 base, and 12 bases lay outside the gene matches. Looked up from germline, CDR1 is SGHNT and CDR2 is YENEEA. The CDR3 contains 19 residues. CDR3 sequence: CASSLVGITGTGPYNEQFF. For the CDR3, the DNA is TGTGCCAGCAGCTTAGTTGGGATTACCGGGACAGGGCCCTACAATGAGCAGTTCTTC. Full variable domain (outside the CDR3, taken from reference TRBV11-3 and TRBJ2-1): EAGVVQSPRYKIIEKKQPVAFWCNPISGHNTLYWYLQNLGQGPELLIRYENEEAVDDSQLPKDRFSAERLKGVDSTLKIQPAELGDSAVYLCASSLVGITGTGPYNEQFFGPGTRLTVL.

The CDR3 DNA reads as TGTGCCAGCAGCCTCACAGGTCCCCTCCCTTCCTACGAGCAGTACTTC. This encodes CASSLTGPLPSYEQYF. The chain uses TRBV7-9 and TRBJ2-7; maybe TRBD1 (5 bases). This CDR3 is built from 16 residues. Per the germline V gene, CDR1 is SEHNR and CDR2 is FQNEAQ (reference sequence). V was trimmed by 5 bases and J by 1 base, leaving 18 bases between them.

This clonotype has more than one count but fewer than ten. V is TRBV24-1 and J is TRBJ2-5; 7 positions agree with TRBD2. CDR3 size: 13 residues. CDR1 and CDR2 (germline): KGHDR, SFDVKD. V shed 4 bases, J shed 5 bases, and the junction held 3 bases outside the gene matches. The CDR3 sequence: CATSEAGLETQYF. Here the CDR3 DNA reads TGTGCCACCAGTGAAGCGGGGTTGGAGACCCAGTACTTC.

This clonotype occurred once. The chain employs TRBV29-1 and TRBJ2-3; D possibly matches TRBD1 or TRBD2 (5 bases each). The CDR3 sequence is 14 residues long. Germline CDR1 SQVTM, CDR2 ANQGSEA. The V end was cut by 6 bases, the J end by 4 bases, with 17 bases between. The CDR3 sequence: CSVAPSSGPDTQYF. CDR3 nucleotides: TGCAGCGTCGCGCCCAGTTCGGGGCCAGATACGCAGTATTTT.

The V gene is TRBV29-1, the J gene TRBJ2-3; D is unresolved. V was clipped by 0 bases and J by 4 bases, with 5 bases between them. The CDR3 spans 12 residues. Germline CDR1 SQVTM, CDR2 ANQGSEA. The CDR3 protein is CSVEESADTQYF. In DNA, the CDR3 is TGCAGCGTTGAAGAGTCCGCAGATACGCAGTATTTT.

The chain employs TRBV12-3 or TRBV12-4 and TRBJ1-3; a weak D match, TRBD1 (5 bases). Trimming removed 4 bases from V and 1 base from J, with 11 bases in between. This CDR3 has 15 residues. CDR3 sequence: CASSWGTLSGNTIYF. The CDR3 bases are TGTGCCAGCAGTTGGGGGACTTTATCTGGAAACACCATATATTTT.

This clonotype was detected many times. The genes are TRBV7-9 and TRBJ1-2; the D gene is possibly TRBD1 (5 bases). Germline-derived CDR1 and CDR2 are SEHNR and FQNEAQ (reference sequence). The V gene lost 1 base and the J gene lost 2 bases, with 8 bases spanning the gap. The CDR3 spans 14 residues. The CDR3 is CASSLGGGNYGYTF. The DNA of the CDR3 is TGTGCCAGCAGCTTAGGGGGCGGCAACTATGGCTACACCTTC.

This clonotype was detected only a few times. The rearrangement links TRBV5-1 to TRBJ1-1; tentatively, D is TRBD1 (5 bases). The CDR3 is made up of 14 amino acids. V was pared by 0 bases and J by 4 bases, with 10 bases between. CDR1 and CDR2 (germline): SGHRS, YFSETQ. The CDR3: CASSLGDVGTEAFF. CDR3 bases: TGCGCCAGCAGCTTGGGGGACGTAGGCACTGAAGCTTTCTTT.

The chain uses TRBV24-1 and TRBJ1-1; 8 bases align to TRBD1. V lost 7 bases and J lost 1; bases outside the gene matches: 7. In germline, CDR1 is KGHDR, CDR2 SFDVKD. The CDR3 extends over 15 amino acids. CDR3 bases: TGTGCCACCAGAGACGGACAGGGCCCGAACACTGAAGCTTTCTTT. Translation gives CATRDGQGPNTEAFF.

In this sample, this clonotype turned up a few times. The chain combines TRBV5-5 with TRBJ1-6; D not certain. V lost 2 bases, J lost 10 bases, and 16 bases lay in between. CDR3 length equals 15 residues. The germline V gene has CDR1 SGHKS and CDR2 YYEKEE (reference sequence). CDR3 residues: CASSFEFTAKSPLHF. The CDR3 nucleotides read TGTGCCAGCAGCTTTGAGTTTACGGCTAAGTCACCCCTCCACTTT. The variable domain in full, with the rest retrieved from reference TRBV5-5 and TRBJ1-6, is DAGVTQSPTHLIKTRGQQVTLRCSPISGHKSVSWYQQVLGQGPQFIFQYYEKEERGRGNFPDRFSARQFPNYSSELNVNALLLGDSALYLCASSFEFTAKSPLHFGNGTRLTVT.

On this clonotype: One junction end disagrees with the germline gene, perhaps due to a read error. This chain uses TRBV9 with TRBJ2-5; D is perhaps TRBD1 (6 bases). Germline loops: CDR1 SGDLS, CDR2 YYNGEE. The CDR3 loop spans 16 amino acids. The CDR3: CASSITSQGYQETQYF. In DNA, the CDR3 is TGTGCCAGCAGCATTACAAGCCAGGGGTACCAGGAGACCCAGTACTTC.

The V gene is TRBV7-2, the J gene TRBJ2-7; TRBD2 matches at 12 bases. CDR1 is SGHTA and CDR2 is FQGNSA in the germline V gene. V trimming: 4 bases; J trimming: 7 bases; junction bases outside the gene matches: 11. This CDR3 is built from 16 residues. The CDR3 region has the DNA TGTGCCAGCAGCTCCTTACTAGCGGGAGGAAATAGGGAGCAGTACTTC. Protein sequence: CASSSLLAGGNREQYF.

This clonotype was counted only a few times. The rearrangement uses TRBV9 and TRBJ2-7, with D unresolved. The CDR3 covers 13 residues. Per the germline V gene, CDR1 is SGDLS and CDR2 is YYNGEE. Trimming cost V 0 bases and J 1 base, with 5 bases left between them. The CDR3 sequence: CASSVGESYEQYF. DNA for the CDR3: TGTGCCAGCAGCGTAGGGGAATCCTACGAGCAGTACTTC.

The rearrangement links TRBV24-1 to TRBJ1-1; D gene unclear. Per the germline V gene, CDR1 is KGHDR and CDR2 is SFDVKD. Trimming took 9 bases from V and 1 from J, leaving 11 bases between them. CDR3 length: 13 amino acids. In DNA, the CDR3 is TGTGCCACCCGGAGAGACGGGAACACTGAAGCTTTCTTT. Translation: CATRRDGNTEAFF.

This clonotype was observed a handful of times. The J gene is TRBJ1-2, the V gene TRBV9; TRBD1 matches at 7 bases. Germline CDR1 and CDR2: SGDLS and YYNGEE. The CDR3 has 15 residues. V lost 0 bases to trimming and J lost 8 bases; unmatched junction nucleotides: 10. The CDR3 here is CASSVVTGDWRGYTF. The CDR3, as DNA: TGTGCCAGCAGCGTAGTAACAGGGGATTGGCGGGGCTACACCTTC.

This clonotype was found many times. A read error may account for a junction end that differs from germline. The rearrangement links TRBV5-1 to TRBJ2-3, with D possibly being TRBD1 (6 bases). Germline CDR1 reads SGHRS; CDR2 reads YFSETQ. This CDR3 has 14 amino acids. The CDR3 region is CASSLGGRTDTQYF. DNA of the CDR3: TGTGCCAGCAGCTTAGGGGGACGCACAGATACGCAGTATTTT.

The gene calls are TRBV9 and TRBJ1-2, with TRBD1 matching 8 bases. Per the germline V gene, CDR1 is SGDLS and CDR2 is YYNGEE. The CDR3 is 14 residues long. V shed 3 bases, J shed 8 bases, and the junction held 9 bases outside the gene matches. This CDR3 reads CASSADDRGYGYTF. CDR3 DNA sequence: TGTGCCAGCAGCGCCGACGACAGGGGCTACGGCTACACCTTC.

The sample holds a few counts of this clonotype. The V and J genes are TRBV9 and TRBJ2-7; D might be TRBD1 (5 bases). V dropped 0 bases and J dropped 2 bases, with 9 bases sitting between them. This CDR3 has 14 amino acids. CDR1 is SGDLS and CDR2 is YYNGEE in the germline V gene. The CDR3: CASSVDTGTYEQYF. In DNA form, the CDR3 reads TGTGCCAGCAGCGTAGATACAGGAACCTACGAGCAGTACTTC.

As concerns this clonotype: At one boundary the junction diverges from the germline segment, which might be a read error. V and J are TRBV3-1 and TRBJ2-3; D is perhaps TRBD2 (6 bases). Per germline, CDR1 LGHDT and CDR2 YNNKEL (reference sequence). The CDR3 is 15 residues long. CDR3 in DNA: TGTGCCAGCAGCCAAGCCCCGGGACTCACAGCTACGCAGTATTTT. Its protein product is CASSQAPGLTATQYF.

The V call is TRBV7-2, the J call TRBJ2-3; D uncertain. The germline V and J ends were trimmed by 4 bases and 1 base, with 12 bases remaining between them. The V gene's germline CDR1 is SGHTA and CDR2 FQGNSA. This CDR3 contains 15 residues. The CDR3 here is CASSSDSMGTDTQYF. CDR3 DNA: TGTGCCAGCAGCTCCGATAGCATGGGCACAGATACGCAGTATTTT.

This clonotype appeared a few times. The chain uses TRBV15 and TRBJ2-7, with D possibly being TRBD1 (5 bases). This CDR3 comprises 14 residues. Per germline, CDR1 LNHNV and CDR2 YYDKDF (reference sequence). The V end was cut by 5 bases, the J end by 2 bases, with 13 bases between. CDR3 DNA sequence: TGTGCCACCAGCGAGTTTCAGGGAACCTACGAGCAGTACTTC. Encoded protein: CATSEFQGTYEQYF. Full variable domain (remainder filled in from reference TRBV15 and TRBJ2-7): DAMVIQNPRYQVTQFGKPVTLSCSQTLNHNVMYWYQQKSSQAPKLLFHYYDKDFNNEADTPDNFQSRRPNTSFCFLDIRSPGLGDTAMYLCATSEFQGTYEQYFGPGTRLTVT.

The chain combines TRBV29-1 with TRBJ1-5; no clear D gene. The CDR3 sequence is 13 residues long. V dropped 5 bases and J dropped 5 bases, with 13 bases sitting between them. Germline V CDR1 and CDR2: SQVTM, ANQGSEA. CDR3 nucleotide sequence: TGCAGCGTTTCTGGGCCCAGCGATCAGCCCCAGCATTTT. Its translation: CSVSGPSDQPQHF.

The chain combines TRBV5-1 with TRBJ2-7; a possible D gene is TRBD2 (6 bases). Between the trimmed V and J ends, which lost 4 bases and 1 base, there was a span of 18 bases. The CDR3 has 16 amino acids. The germline V gene encodes CDR1 SGHRS and CDR2 YFSETQ. This CDR3 reads CASSGEASDLSYEQYF. The CDR3 region has the DNA TGCGCCAGCAGCGGGGAGGCTAGCGACCTATCCTACGAGCAGTACTTC.

This clonotype was found a few times. This chain uses TRBV12-3 or TRBV12-4 with TRBJ2-4, with unresolved D. This CDR3 spans 15 amino acids. The ends were cut back, 6 bases at V and 6 bases at J, with 18 bases in the middle. CDR3 DNA: TGTGCCAGCAGACCCAGTACGGCCGCCGGAAACATTCAGTACTTC. It yields the protein CASRPSTAAGNIQYF.

V and J are TRBV2 and TRBJ2-1, with D unclear. The V and J ends lost 7 bases and 1 base respectively, with 14 bases between them. Germline lookup yields CDR1 SNHLY and CDR2 FYNNEI. The CDR3 covers 15 residues. CDR3: CASIRGDGSYNEQFF. In DNA form, the CDR3 reads TGTGCCAGCATACGAGGTGACGGGTCCTACAATGAGCAGTTCTTC.

The chain has TRBV5-1 and TRBJ1-1, with a tentative D call TRBD1 (6 bases). CDR3 length: 13 amino acids. Germline-derived CDR1 and CDR2 are SGHRS and YFSETQ. With 5 bases removed from V and 4 bases from J, the gap between germline ends came to 12 bases. CDR3 DNA sequence: TGCGCCAGCAGTCCAGACAGGAGCACTGAAGCTTTCTTT. Its protein is CASSPDRSTEAFF. Using reference TRBV5-1 and TRBJ1-1 for the parts outside the CDR3, the full variable domain is KAGVTQTPRYLIKTRGQQVTLSCSPISGHRSVSWYQQTPGQGLQFLFEYFSETQRNKGNFPGRFSGRQFSNSRSEMNVSTLELGDSALYLCASSPDRSTEAFFGQGTRLTVV.

This chain links TRBV7-2 with TRBJ1-1; 7 positions match TRBD1. Germline V gene lookup returns CDR1 SGHTA and CDR2 FQGNSA. The CDR3 is 13 amino acids. V lost 3 bases and J lost 9; bases outside the gene matches: 7. The CDR3 loop is CASSFRQGDKAFF. The CDR3 DNA sequence: TGTGCCAGCAGCTTTAGACAGGGAGACAAAGCTTTCTTT. Supplemented by reference TRBV7-2 and TRBJ1-1, the full variable domain reads GAGVSQSPSNKVTEKGKDVELRCDPISGHTALYWYRQSLGQGLEFLIYFQGNSAPDKSGLPSDRFSAERTGGSVSTLTIQRTQQEDSAVYLCASSFRQGDKAFFGQGTRLTVV.